This T cell receptor beta chain was identified in a study of Tregs in tolerant kidney transplant recipients. Study context: Mixed chimerism was transient after nonmyeloablative marrow transplants from related graft donors.

Produced via immunoSEQ multiplex PCR; TCRdb's table is partial and in-frame only. This table holds over 60,000 clones, roughly nine tenths found once. Trimming shortened V by 0 bases and J by 0 bases, and 9 bases separated the two germline ends. Per the germline V gene, CDR1 is SGHRS and CDR2 is YFSETQ. The CDR3 runs 16 residues. The receptor's source is a human donor who received a combined kidney and bone marrow transplant. Sequenced material: CD4+ T cells from blood, taken before the transplant. The V gene is TRBV5-1, the J gene TRBJ1-4, with D possibly TRBD1 on 5 matching bases. Here the CDR3 reads CASSLDGGATNEKLFF. CDR3 nucleotides: TGCGCCAGCAGCTTGGACGGAGGGGCAACTAATGAAAAACTGTTTTTT. Based on the CDR3 plus reference TRBV5-1 and TRBJ1-4, the full variable domain is KAGVTQTPRYLIKTRGQQVTLSCSPISGHRSVSWYQQTPGQGLQFLFEYFSETQRNKGNFPGRFSGRQFSNSRSEMNVSTLELGDSALYLCASSLDGGATNEKLFFGSGTQLSVL.